These 11 T cell receptor beta chains share one sample of origin, sequenced in a study of beta chain features in type 1 diabetes (dated by TCRdb to 2017 to 2018). Library preparation used the immunoSEQ multiplex PCR assay. The entire isolated RNA was reverse transcribed using the High Capacity cDNA Reverse Transcription Kit, and thus expressed TCRB transcripts were sequenced. The immuneACCESS repertoire file appears here via TCRdb, limited to in-frame rearrangements. These files lack a portion of the clones; in checked studies, under half of the deficit traces to unresolved V genes, and the cause of the others is not known. For this sample there are 240,000 or so clones; under 70% appear just once. The top ten clonotypes cover roughly 0.048% of the sample. Sequencing used naive CD4+ T cells from blood. The cell subset or site label, as the study defines it: true naive CD4+ T cells. These receptors originate from a man younger than 45 in good health.

This clone turned up a few times. The chain has TRBV30 and TRBJ2-1, with 9 bases fitting TRBD2. V was pared by 2 bases and J by 1 base, with 3 bases of the junction left unmatched. The CDR3 is made up of 15 amino acids. Germline CDR1 and CDR2: GTSNPN and SVGIG (reference sequence). For the CDR3, the DNA is TGTGCCTGGAGTACTAGCGGGTGGTCCTACAATGAGCAGTTCTTC. It translates to CAWSTSGWSYNEQFF. Full variable domain (remainder filled in from reference TRBV30 and TRBJ2-1): SQTIHQWPATLVQPVGSPLSLECTVEGTSNPNLYWYRQAAGRGLQLLFYSVGIGQISSEVPQNLSASRPQDRQFILSSKKLLLSDSGFYLCAWSTSGWSYNEQFFGPGTRLTVL.

This clone was seen just once. This chain uses TRBV4-3 with TRBJ2-7; D is unclear. The CDR3 spans 15 residues. The germline V and J ends were trimmed by 1 base and 4 bases, with 14 bases remaining between them. Per germline, CDR1 LGHNA and CDR2 YSLEER. CDR3 amino acids: CASSQVLGALYEQYF. CDR3 in DNA: TGCGCCAGCAGCCAAGTCCTGGGCGCGTTGTACGAGCAGTACTTC.

This clone was seen only a few times. V usage is TRBV2 and J usage is TRBJ1-4, with a possible D match to TRBD1 (5 bases). CDR1 is SNHLY, CDR2 FYNNEI, per germline. Trimming shortened V by 4 bases and J by 7 bases, and 10 bases separated the two germline ends. This CDR3 is built from 13 residues. CDR3 nucleotide sequence: TGTGCCAGCAGTGCCGGGACGGGTGAAAAACTGTTTTTT. Its translation: CASSAGTGEKLFF.

This chain joins TRBV13 and TRBJ2-1, with D possibly being TRBD2 (6 bases). Germline-derived CDR1 and CDR2 are PRHDT and FYEKMQ (reference sequence). The CDR3 sequence is 12 residues long. Trimming cost V 4 bases and J 8 bases, with 9 bases left between them. The CDR3 loop reads CASSSPGDEQFF. CDR3 DNA: TGTGCCAGCAGCTCCCCGGGGGATGAGCAGTTCTTC.

The rearrangement uses TRBV30 and TRBJ1-5; D ambiguous. This CDR3 is 14 amino acids long. V gave up 1 base and J gave up 4 bases, with 11 bases separating them. The germline V gene encodes CDR1 GTSNPN and CDR2 SVGIG (reference sequence). This chain's CDR3 is CAWSGTFLNQPQHF. In DNA form, the CDR3 reads TGTGCCTGGAGTGGGACGTTTCTGAATCAGCCCCAGCATTTT.

On this clone itself: The same CDR3 also results from other DNA sequences found in this sample. The chain recombines TRBV28 with TRBJ2-7, with D hard to call. Germline-derived CDR1 and CDR2 are MDHEN and SYDVKM. The CDR3 length is 12 residues. The V end was cut by 3 bases, the J end by 2 bases, with 5 bases between. CDR3 region: CASSLRAYEQYF. The CDR3 DNA is TGTGCCAGCAGTTTGCGAGCCTACGAGCAGTACTTC.

In this sample, this clone turned up once. The gene calls are TRBV30 and TRBJ1-5; tentatively, D is TRBD1 (5 bases). Germline values: CDR1 GTSNPN, CDR2 SVGIG (reference sequence). The CDR3 runs 13 residues. The V and J ends lost 6 bases and 3 bases respectively, with 12 bases between them. Here the CDR3 DNA reads TGTGCCTGTCGACCGGGGCCCAATCAGCCCCAGCATTTT. Translation gives CACRPGPNQPQHF.

The J gene is TRBJ2-3, the V gene TRBV25-1; D possibly corresponds to TRBD1 (5 bases). The V gene lost 3 bases and the J gene lost 3 bases, with 13 bases spanning the gap. The CDR3 is 15 amino acids. Germline values: CDR1 MGHDK, CDR2 SYGVNS. The CDR3 here is CASSDGRVGTDTQYF. For the CDR3, the DNA is TGTGCCAGCAGTGACGGCAGGGTAGGGACAGATACGCAGTATTTT.

This clone was seen a few times. The rearrangement uses TRBV30 and TRBJ2-1, with D uncertain. This CDR3 has 14 amino acids. The germline CDR1 and CDR2 sequences are GTSNPN and SVGIG (reference sequence). Between the trimmed V and J ends, which lost 1 base and 4 bases, there was a span of 11 bases. CDR3: CAWSALRGYNEQFF. The CDR3 DNA is TGTGCCTGGAGTGCCCTCCGCGGATACAATGAGCAGTTCTTC.

This clone was recorded a few times. This chain connects TRBV29-1 to TRBJ2-5; no reliable D call. The V end lost 4 bases, the J end lost 2 bases, and 8 bases lay between the germline ends. Germline-derived CDR1 and CDR2 are SQVTM and ANQGSEA. The CDR3 runs to 12 residues. The CDR3 here is CSVGKGQETQYF. The CDR3 DNA reads as TGCAGCGTTGGGAAAGGGCAAGAGACCCAGTACTTC.

There are a few counts of this clone. The identical CDR3 is also encoded by other nucleotide sequences in the sample. The chain recombines TRBV30 with TRBJ2-5; D call uncertain. There are 11 residues in the CDR3. V lost 2 bases to trimming and J lost 3 bases, with 4 bases between them. Germline lookup yields CDR1 GTSNPN and CDR2 SVGIG (reference sequence). The CDR3, as DNA: TGTGCCTGGAGTAGTGAAGAGACCCAGTACTTC. Translation: CAWSSEETQYF. Full variable domain (outside the CDR3, taken from reference TRBV30 and TRBJ2-5): SQTIHQWPATLVQPVGSPLSLECTVEGTSNPNLYWYRQAAGRGLQLLFYSVGIGQISSEVPQNLSASRPQDRQFILSSKKLLLSDSGFYLCAWSSEETQYFGPGTRLLVL.